The clone carrying this T cell receptor beta chain has a count of ten or more. This entry comes from a study of low-dose radiotherapy and immunotherapy resistance in tumors. The CDR3 sequence is 13 residues long. The germline V gene has CDR1 ENHRY and CDR2 SYGVKD. The V end was cut by 10 bases, the J end by 6 bases, with 17 bases between. Both TCRalpha and TCRbeta chains were reverse transcribed with V-gene-specific primers. For amplifying TCRs, the PCR ran for about 20 cycles with Phusion, which was used together with a constant-region primer and the adapter on the V primers. TCRdb re-analysed the reads in MiXCR, keeping a single row per CDR3 protein. The sample comprises some 94,000 distinct CDR3 sequences, 20% of which are singletons, and around 13% rests with the top ten. As for time point: after trial treatment. Described treatment: LDRT plus nivolumab, ipilimumab, low-dose cyclophosphamide and aspirin (RACIN trial).

This clonotype was obtained from a female donor with ovarian cancer. Source: PBMCs, taken after low-dose radiotherapy plus immunotherapy. The chain links TRBV10-3 to TRBJ2-3, with a weak D call TRBD1 (6 bases). CDR3 nucleotides: TGTGCCACCGCCTTGGGGGCAACGGATACGCAGTATTTT. As protein: CATALGATDTQYF.